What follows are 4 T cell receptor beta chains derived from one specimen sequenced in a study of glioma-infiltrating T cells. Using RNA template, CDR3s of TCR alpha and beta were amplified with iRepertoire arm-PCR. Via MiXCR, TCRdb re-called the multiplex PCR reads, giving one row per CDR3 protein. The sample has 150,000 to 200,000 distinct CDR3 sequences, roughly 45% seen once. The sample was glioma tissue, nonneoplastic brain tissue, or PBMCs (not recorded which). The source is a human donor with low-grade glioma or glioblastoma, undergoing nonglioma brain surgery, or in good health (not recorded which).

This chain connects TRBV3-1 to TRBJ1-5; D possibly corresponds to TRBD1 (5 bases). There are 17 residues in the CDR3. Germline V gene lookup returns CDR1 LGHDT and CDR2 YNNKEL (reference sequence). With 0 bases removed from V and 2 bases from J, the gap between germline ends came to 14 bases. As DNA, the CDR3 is TGTGCCAGCAGCCAAGATCCGGCAGGGAGTCGCAATCAGCCCCAGCATTTT. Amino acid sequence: CASSQDPAGSRNQPQHF. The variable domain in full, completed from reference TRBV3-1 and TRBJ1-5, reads DTAVSQTPKYLVTQMGNDKSIKCEQNLGHDTMYWYKQDSKKFLKIMFSYNNKELIINETVPNRFSPKSPDKAHLNLHINSLELGDSAVYFCASSQDPAGSRNQPQHFGDGTRLSIL.

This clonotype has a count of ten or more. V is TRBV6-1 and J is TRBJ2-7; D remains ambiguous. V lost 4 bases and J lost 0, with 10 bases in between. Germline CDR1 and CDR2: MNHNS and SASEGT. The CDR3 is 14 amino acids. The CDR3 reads CASSGRATSYEQYF. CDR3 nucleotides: TGTGCCAGCAGTGGCCGGGCAACCTCCTACGAGCAGTACTTC.

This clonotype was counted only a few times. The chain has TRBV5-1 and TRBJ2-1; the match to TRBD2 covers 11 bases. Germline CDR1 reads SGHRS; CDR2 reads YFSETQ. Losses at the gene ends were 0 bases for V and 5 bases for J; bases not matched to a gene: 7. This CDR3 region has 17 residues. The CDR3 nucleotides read TGCGCCAGCAGCTTGGAGGCTAGCGGGAGGCGGAACAATGAGCAGTTCTTC. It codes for CASSLEASGRRNNEQFF.

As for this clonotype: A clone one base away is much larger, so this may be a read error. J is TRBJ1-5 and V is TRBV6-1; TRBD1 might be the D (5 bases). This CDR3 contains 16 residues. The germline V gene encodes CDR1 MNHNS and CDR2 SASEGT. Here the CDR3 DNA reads TGTGCCAGCTCACCCTCCCCAGGGAGAAGCAATCAGCACCAGCATTTT. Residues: CASSPSPGRSNQHQHF.